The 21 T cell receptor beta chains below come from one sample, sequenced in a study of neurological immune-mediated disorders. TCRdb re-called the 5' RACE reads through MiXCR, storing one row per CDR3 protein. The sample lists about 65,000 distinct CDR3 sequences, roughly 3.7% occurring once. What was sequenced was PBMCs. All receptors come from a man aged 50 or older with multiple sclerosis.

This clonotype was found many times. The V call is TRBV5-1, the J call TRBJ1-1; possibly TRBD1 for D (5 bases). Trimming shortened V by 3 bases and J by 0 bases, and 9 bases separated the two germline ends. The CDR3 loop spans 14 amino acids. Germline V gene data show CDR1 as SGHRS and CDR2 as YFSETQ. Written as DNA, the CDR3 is TGCGCCAGCAGCTCAGGGATTTTGAACACTGAAGCTTTCTTT. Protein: CASSSGILNTEAFF. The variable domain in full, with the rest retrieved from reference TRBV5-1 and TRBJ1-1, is KAGVTQTPRYLIKTRGQQVTLSCSPISGHRSVSWYQQTPGQGLQFLFEYFSETQRNKGNFPGRFSGRQFSNSRSEMNVSTLELGDSALYLCASSSGILNTEAFFGQGTRLTVV.

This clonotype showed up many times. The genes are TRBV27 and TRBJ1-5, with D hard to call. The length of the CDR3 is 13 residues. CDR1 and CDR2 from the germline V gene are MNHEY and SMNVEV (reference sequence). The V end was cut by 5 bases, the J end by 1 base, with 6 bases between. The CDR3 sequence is CASSTASNQPQHF. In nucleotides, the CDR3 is TGTGCCAGCAGTACAGCGAGCAATCAGCCCCAGCATTTT.

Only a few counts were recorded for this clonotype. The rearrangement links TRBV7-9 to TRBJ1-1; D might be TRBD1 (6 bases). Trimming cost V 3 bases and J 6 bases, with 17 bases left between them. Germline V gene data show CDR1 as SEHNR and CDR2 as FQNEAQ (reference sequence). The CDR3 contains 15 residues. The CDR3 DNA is TGTGCCAGCAGCTTCCCCCATAGGGGGGGCCCTGAAGCTTTCTTT. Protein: CASSFPHRGGPEAFF.

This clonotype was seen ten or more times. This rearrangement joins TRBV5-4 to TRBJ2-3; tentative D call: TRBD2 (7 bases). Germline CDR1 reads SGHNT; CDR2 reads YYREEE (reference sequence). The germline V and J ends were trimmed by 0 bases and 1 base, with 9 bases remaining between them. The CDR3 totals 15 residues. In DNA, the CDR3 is TGTGCCAGCAGCTTGGGGGGGGGCGGCACAGATACGCAGTATTTT. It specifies CASSLGGGGTDTQYF.

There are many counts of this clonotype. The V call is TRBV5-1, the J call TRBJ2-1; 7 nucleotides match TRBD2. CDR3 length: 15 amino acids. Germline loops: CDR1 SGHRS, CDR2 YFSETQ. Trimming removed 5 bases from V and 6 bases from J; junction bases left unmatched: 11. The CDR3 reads CASRITGLPINEQFF. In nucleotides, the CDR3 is TGCGCCAGCAGAATAACGGGACTACCAATCAATGAGCAGTTCTTC.

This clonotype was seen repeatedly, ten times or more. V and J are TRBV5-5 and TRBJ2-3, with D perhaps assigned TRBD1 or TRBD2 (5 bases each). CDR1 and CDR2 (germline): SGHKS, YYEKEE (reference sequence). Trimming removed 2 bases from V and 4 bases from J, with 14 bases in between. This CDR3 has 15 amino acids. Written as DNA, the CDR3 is TGTGCCAGCAGCTTTCGGCCAGGGAGAGCAGATACGCAGTATTTT. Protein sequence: CASSFRPGRADTQYF.

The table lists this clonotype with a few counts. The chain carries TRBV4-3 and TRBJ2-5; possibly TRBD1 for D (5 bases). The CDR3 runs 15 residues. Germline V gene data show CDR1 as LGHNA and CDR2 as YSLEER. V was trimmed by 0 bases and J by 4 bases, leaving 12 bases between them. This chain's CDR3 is CASSQDFRVGETQYF. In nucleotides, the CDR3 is TGCGCCAGCAGCCAAGATTTCAGGGTGGGAGAGACCCAGTACTTC.

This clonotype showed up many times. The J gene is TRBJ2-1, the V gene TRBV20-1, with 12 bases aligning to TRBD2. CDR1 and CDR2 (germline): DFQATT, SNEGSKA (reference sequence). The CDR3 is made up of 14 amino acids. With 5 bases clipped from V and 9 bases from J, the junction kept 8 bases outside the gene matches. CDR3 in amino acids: CSARLAGAGGEQFF. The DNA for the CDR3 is TGCAGTGCTCGACTAGCGGGGGCGGGCGGTGAGCAGTTCTTC.

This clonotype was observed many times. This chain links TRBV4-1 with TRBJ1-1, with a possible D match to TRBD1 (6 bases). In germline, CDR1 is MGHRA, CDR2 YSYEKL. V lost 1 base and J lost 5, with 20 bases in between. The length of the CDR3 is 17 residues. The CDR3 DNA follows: TGCGCCAGCAGCCAAGCCCTTTGGGGGGCCCCGAGAACTGAAGCTTTCTTT. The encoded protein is CASSQALWGAPRTEAFF.

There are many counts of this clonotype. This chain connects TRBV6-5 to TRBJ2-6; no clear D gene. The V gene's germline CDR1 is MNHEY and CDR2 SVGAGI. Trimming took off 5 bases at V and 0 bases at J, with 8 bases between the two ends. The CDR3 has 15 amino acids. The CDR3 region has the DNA TGTGCCAGCAGTCCGCAAACCTCTGGGGCCAACGTCCTGACTTTC. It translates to CASSPQTSGANVLTF.

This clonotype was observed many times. CDR3 nucleotides: TGTGCCAGCAGCCATCCAGGGAGCACAGATACGCAGTATTTT. This codes for CASSHPGSTDTQYF. The V gene is TRBV3-1, the J gene TRBJ2-3, with D tentatively TRBD1 (5 bases). The CDR3 contains 14 residues. Per the germline V gene, CDR1 is LGHDT and CDR2 is YNNKEL (reference sequence). Trimming stripped 3 bases from V and 0 bases from J, with 7 bases between.

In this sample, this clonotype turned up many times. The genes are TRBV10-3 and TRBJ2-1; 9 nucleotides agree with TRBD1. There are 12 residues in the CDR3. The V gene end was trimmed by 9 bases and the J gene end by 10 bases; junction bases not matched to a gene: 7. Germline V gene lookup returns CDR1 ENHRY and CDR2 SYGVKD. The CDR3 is CAIRGTGIEQFF. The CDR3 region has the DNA TGTGCCATAAGGGGGACAGGGATCGAGCAGTTCTTC.

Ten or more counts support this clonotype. The CDR3 loop reads CATSRDLTGEKLFF. The DNA of the CDR3 is TGTGCCACCAGCAGAGATCTAACGGGGGAAAAACTGTTTTTT. The chain has TRBV15 and TRBJ1-4, with unresolved D. Trimming left V 0 bases short and J 8 bases short, with 10 bases between. This CDR3 is 14 amino acids long. CDR1 is LNHNV, CDR2 YYDKDF, per germline (reference sequence).

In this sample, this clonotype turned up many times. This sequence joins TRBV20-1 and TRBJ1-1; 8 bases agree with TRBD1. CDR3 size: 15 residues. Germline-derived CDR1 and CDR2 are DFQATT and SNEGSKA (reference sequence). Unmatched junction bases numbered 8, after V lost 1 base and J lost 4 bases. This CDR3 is CSARGTGRVGTEAFF. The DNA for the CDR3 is TGCAGTGCTAGAGGGACAGGGAGGGTCGGCACTGAAGCTTTCTTT.

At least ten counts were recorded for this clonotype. Here the CDR3 DNA reads TGTGCCAGCAGCTTATTAAGGCAGGGCGAAGAGACCCAGTACTTC. The encoded protein is CASSLLRQGEETQYF. The chain couples TRBV7-9 to TRBJ2-5, with D perhaps matching TRBD1 (5 bases). The germline V gene encodes CDR1 SEHNR and CDR2 FQNEAQ (reference sequence). V was clipped by 2 bases and J by 3 bases, with 13 bases between them. This CDR3 is built from 15 residues. Complete variable domain (other parts from reference TRBV7-9 and TRBJ2-5): DTGVSQNPRHKITKRGQNVTFRCDPISEHNRLYWYRQTLGQGPEFLTYFQNEAQLEKSRLLSDRFSAERPKGSFSTLEIQRTEQGDSAMYLCASSLLRQGEETQYFGPGTRLLVL.

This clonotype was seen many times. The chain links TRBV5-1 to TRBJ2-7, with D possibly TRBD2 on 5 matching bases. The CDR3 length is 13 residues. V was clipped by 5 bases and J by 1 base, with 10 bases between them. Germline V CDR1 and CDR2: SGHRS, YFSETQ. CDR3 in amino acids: CASRLRGSYEQYF. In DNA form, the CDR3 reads TGCGCCAGCAGGCTCCGGGGATCCTACGAGCAGTACTTC. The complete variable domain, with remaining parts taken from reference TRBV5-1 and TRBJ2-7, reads KAGVTQTPRYLIKTRGQQVTLSCSPISGHRSVSWYQQTPGQGLQFLFEYFSETQRNKGNFPGRFSGRQFSNSRSEMNVSTLELGDSALYLCASRLRGSYEQYFGPGTRLTVT.

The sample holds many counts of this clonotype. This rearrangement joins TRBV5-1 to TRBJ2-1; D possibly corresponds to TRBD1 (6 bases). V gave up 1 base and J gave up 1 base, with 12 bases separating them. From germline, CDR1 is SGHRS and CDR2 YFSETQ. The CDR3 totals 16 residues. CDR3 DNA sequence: TGCGCCAGCAGCTTGACGACAGGTTATTCCTACAATGAGCAGTTCTTC. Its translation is CASSLTTGYSYNEQFF.

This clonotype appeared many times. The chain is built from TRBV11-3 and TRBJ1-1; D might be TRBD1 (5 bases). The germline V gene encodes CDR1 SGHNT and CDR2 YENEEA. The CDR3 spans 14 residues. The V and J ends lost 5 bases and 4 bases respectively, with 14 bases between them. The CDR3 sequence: CASSAGGVTTEAFF. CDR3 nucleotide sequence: TGTGCCAGCAGCGCGGGGGGGGTTACCACTGAAGCTTTCTTT.

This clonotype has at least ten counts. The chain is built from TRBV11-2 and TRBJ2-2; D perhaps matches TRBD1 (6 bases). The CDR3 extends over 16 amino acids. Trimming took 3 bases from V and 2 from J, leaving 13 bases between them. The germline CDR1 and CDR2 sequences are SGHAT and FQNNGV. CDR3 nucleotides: TGTGCCAGCAGCTTTACTGCAGGGGCTAACACCGGGGAGCTGTTTTTT. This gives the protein CASSFTAGANTGELFF.

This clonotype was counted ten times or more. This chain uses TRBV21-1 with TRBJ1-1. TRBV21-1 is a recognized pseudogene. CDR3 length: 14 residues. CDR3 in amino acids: CASSALRARGEAFF. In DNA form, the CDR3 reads TGTGCCAGCAGCGCCTTAAGGGCTCGAGGTGAAGCTTTCTTT.

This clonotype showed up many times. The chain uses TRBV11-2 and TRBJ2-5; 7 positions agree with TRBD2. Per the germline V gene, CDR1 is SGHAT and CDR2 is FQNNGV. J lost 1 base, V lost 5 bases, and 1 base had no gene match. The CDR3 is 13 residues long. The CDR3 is CASSRTSQETQYF. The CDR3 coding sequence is TGTGCCAGCAGCCGGACTAGCCAAGAGACCCAGTACTTC.